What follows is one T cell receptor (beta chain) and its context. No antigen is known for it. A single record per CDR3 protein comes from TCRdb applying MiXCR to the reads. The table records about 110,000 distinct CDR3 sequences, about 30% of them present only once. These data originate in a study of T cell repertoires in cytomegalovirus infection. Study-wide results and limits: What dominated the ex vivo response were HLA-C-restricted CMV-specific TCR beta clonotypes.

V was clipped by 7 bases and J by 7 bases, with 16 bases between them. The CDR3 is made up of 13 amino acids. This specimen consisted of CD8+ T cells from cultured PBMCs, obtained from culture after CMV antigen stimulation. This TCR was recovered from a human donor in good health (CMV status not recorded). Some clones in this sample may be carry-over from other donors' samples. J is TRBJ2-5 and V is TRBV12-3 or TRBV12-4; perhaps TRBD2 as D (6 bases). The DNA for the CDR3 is TGTGCCAGCACCCGGACGGCGGAGGGGACCCAGTACTTC. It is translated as CASTRTAEGTQYF.